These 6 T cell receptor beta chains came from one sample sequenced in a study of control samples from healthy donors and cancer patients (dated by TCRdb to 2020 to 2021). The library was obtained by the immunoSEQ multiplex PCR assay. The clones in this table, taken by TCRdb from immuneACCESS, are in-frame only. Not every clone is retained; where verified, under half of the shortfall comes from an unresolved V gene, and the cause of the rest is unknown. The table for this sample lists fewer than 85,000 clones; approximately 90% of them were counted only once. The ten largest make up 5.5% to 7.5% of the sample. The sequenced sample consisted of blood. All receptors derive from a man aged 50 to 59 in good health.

CDR3 nucleotides: TGTGCCATCAGTGAGGGGGCGCGCGGCTATGGCTACACCTTC. Protein product: CAISEGARGYGYTF. The V and J genes are TRBV10-3 and TRBJ1-2, with D possibly matching TRBD1 (5 bases). Germline V CDR1 and CDR2: ENHRY, SYGVKD. The CDR3 runs 14 residues. V lost 2 bases and J lost 4, with 11 bases in between.

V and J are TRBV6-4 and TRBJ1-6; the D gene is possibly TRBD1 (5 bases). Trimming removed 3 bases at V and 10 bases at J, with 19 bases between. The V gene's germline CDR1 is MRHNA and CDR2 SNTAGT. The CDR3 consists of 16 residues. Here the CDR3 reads CASSELPGRQGSPLHF. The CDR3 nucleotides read TGTGCCAGCAGTGAACTACCGGGACGGCAGGGCTCACCCCTCCACTTT.

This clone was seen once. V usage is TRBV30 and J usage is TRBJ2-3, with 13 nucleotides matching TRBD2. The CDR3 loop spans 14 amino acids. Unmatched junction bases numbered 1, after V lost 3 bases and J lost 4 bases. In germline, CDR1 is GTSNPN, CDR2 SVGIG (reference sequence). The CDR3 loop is CAWRTSGGADTQYF. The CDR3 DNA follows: TGTGCCTGGAGAACTAGCGGGGGGGCAGATACGCAGTATTTT.

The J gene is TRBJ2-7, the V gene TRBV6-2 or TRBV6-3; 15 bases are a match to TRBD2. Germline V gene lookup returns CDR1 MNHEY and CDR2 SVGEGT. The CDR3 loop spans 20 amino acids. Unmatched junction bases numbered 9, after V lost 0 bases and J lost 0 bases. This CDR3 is CASSYSSGTSGGPSSYEQYF. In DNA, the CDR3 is TGTGCCAGCAGTTACTCCTCCGGGACTAGCGGGGGGCCGAGCTCCTACGAGCAGTACTTC.

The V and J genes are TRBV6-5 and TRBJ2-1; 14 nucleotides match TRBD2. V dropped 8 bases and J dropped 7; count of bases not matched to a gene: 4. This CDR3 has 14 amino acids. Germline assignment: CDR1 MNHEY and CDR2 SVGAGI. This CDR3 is CASSRTSGGNEQFF. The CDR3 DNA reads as TGTGCCAGCTCTCGGACTAGCGGGGGGAATGAGCAGTTCTTC.

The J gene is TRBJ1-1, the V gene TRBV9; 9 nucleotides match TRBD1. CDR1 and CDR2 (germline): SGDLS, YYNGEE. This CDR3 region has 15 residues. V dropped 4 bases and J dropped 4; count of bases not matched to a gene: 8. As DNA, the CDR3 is TGTGCCAGCAGCTTCCACAGGGGGCAAGGCACTGAAGCTTTCTTT. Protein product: CASSFHRGQGTEAFF. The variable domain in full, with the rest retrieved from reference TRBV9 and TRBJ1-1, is DSGVTQTPKHLITATGQRVTLRCSPRSGDLSVYWYQQSLDQGLQFLIQYYNGEERAKGNILERFSAQQFPDLHSELNLSSLELGDSALYFCASSFHRGQGTEAFFGQGTRLTVV.